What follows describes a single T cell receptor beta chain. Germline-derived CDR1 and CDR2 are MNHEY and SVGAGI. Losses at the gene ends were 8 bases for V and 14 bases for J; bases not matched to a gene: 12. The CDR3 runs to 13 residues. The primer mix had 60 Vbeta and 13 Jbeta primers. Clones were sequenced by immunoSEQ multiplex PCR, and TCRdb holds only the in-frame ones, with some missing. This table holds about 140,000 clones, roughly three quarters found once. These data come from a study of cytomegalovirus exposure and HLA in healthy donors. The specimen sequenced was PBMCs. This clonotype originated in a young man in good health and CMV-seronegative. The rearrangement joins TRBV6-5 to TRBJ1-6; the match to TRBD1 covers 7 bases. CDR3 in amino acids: CASRDDRVRALHF. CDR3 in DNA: TGTGCCAGCCGGGATGACAGGGTGAGAGCCCTCCACTTT.